This is a list of T cell receptor beta chains from one sample in a study of sequential checkpoint blockade in melanoma. Assay: immunoSEQ multiplex PCR; the TCRdb copy retains only in-frame clones and omits some. The profile shows thousands of clones, about 23% of them singletons. The sequencing here drew on tumor tissue (inferred from file names), taken from a patient given nivolumab and ipilimumab in sequence. The receptors come from a human donor with melanoma. Both conserved end residues are part of each CDR3. Fields, in order: D gene, clone size, V gene, J gene, CDR3 protein, CDR3 DNA. D genes are given only for firm matches. Expanded clones are given a class, and other clones once, few, many or no size at all.

d_gene: NA; abundance: many; v_gene: TRBV11-3; j_gene: TRBJ2-5; CDR3aa: CASSFSSAGRETQYF; CDR3nt: TGTGCCAGCAGCTTTAGTTCGGCCGGCCGAGAGACCCAGTACTTC
d_gene: TRBD2; abundance: few; v_gene: TRBV11-3; j_gene: TRBJ2-3; CDR3aa: CASSSTSGGLDTQYF; CDR3nt: TGTGCCAGCAGCTCGACTAGCGGGGGGTTGGATACGCAGTATTTT
d_gene: TRBD1; abundance: NA; v_gene: TRBV6-8; j_gene: TRBJ1-2; CDR3aa: CASTRDSSNYGYTF; CDR3nt: TGTGCCAGCACCAGGGACAGCTCTAACTATGGCTACACCTTC
d_gene: TRBD1; abundance: once; v_gene: TRBV19; j_gene: TRBJ2-2; CDR3aa: CASRRDSTGELFF; CDR3nt: TGTGCCAGTAGGAGGGACAGCACCGGGGAGCTGTTTTTT
d_gene: NA; abundance: many; v_gene: TRBV11-3; j_gene: TRBJ2-7; CDR3aa: CASSYESSSVSYEQYF; CDR3nt: TGTGCCAGCAGCTACGAGTCAAGTTCGGTAAGCTACGAGCAGTACTTC
d_gene: NA; abundance: many; v_gene: TRBV4-1; j_gene: TRBJ2-5; CDR3aa: CASNRQGLEIRETQYF; CDR3nt: TGCGCCAGCAACCGACAGGGACTAGAAATCCGGGAGACCCAGTACTTC
d_gene: TRBD1; abundance: NA; v_gene: TRBV5-1; j_gene: TRBJ1-2; CDR3aa: CASSLDGTALYGYTF; CDR3nt: TGCGCCAGCAGCTTGGACGGGACAGCCCTATATGGCTACACCTTC
d_gene: NA; abundance: NA; v_gene: TRBV10-3; j_gene: TRBJ1-1; CDR3aa: CAISEPEGNTEAFF; CDR3nt: TGTGCCATCAGTGAGCCGGAAGGGAACACTGAAGCTTTCTTT
d_gene: NA; abundance: NA; v_gene: TRBV18; j_gene: TRBJ2-1; CDR3aa: CASSPLRFRATYNEQFF; CDR3nt: TGTGCCAGCTCACCACTTAGATTTCGGGCAACCTACAATGAGCAGTTCTTC
d_gene: NA; abundance: NA; v_gene: TRBV28; j_gene: TRBJ1-2; CDR3aa: CASSPGEVGYTF; CDR3nt: TGTGCCAGCAGCCCAGGAGAGGTTGGCTACACCTTC
d_gene: NA; abundance: few; v_gene: TRBV28; j_gene: TRBJ1-4; CDR3aa: CASVVAGSLNEKLFF; CDR3nt: TGTGCCAGCGTTGTGGCAGGTTCCCTTAATGAAAAACTGTTTTTT